This T cell receptor beta chain was profiled in a study of identifying expanded T cells in peripheral blood. Profiling relied on immunoSEQ multiplex PCR, and the TCRdb table lists in-frame clones only, not all of them. The table records tens of thousands of clones, around 87% of them present only once. Whole-study findings and limits: Over about two and four weeks, about 16 and 19 clones changed, versus roughly 1.1 between replicates. Two-week clone count variance significantly increased as total template count grew.

V lost 4 bases to trimming and J lost 2 bases; unmatched junction nucleotides: 5. This CDR3 region has 14 residues. The germline V gene encodes CDR1 SGHTA and CDR2 FQGNSA. Concerning this clone itself: Antigen: not known.

Sequenced: blood. The V and J genes are TRBV7-2 and TRBJ2-7; TRBD1 agrees at 7 bases. The sequence was collected from a person between 18 and 75 years old in good health. The CDR3 region is CASSSRQGTYEQYF. The CDR3 bases are TGTGCCAGCAGCTCTAGACAGGGAACCTACGAGCAGTACTTC.